The 32 T cell receptor beta chains in this list originate from one sample, sequenced in a study of blood T cell repertoires in COVID-19. Sequenced by immunoSEQ multiplex PCR; TCRdb stores in-frame clones only, minus some. The sample carries about 120,000 clones, 82% recorded once. Sequenced input: peripheral blood. The receptors were gathered from a man between 65 and 79 years old with acute or convalescent COVID-19.

This chain joins TRBV6-1 and TRBJ1-1; D is possibly TRBD1 (5 bases). Trimming took 2 bases from V and 2 from J, leaving 9 bases between them. Germline V lookup: CDR1 MNHNS, CDR2 SASEGT. The CDR3 contains 14 residues. CDR3 nucleotide sequence: TGTGCCAGCAGTGAATTTAGGGGAAACACTGAAGCTTTCTTT. Protein: CASSEFRGNTEAFF.

This clone is a singleton in its sample. This sequence joins TRBV5-5 and TRBJ2-5, with TRBD2 as a possible D gene (5 bases). V lost 0 bases to trimming and J lost 2 bases, with 11 bases between them. The CDR3 is 15 amino acids. The V gene's germline CDR1 is SGHKS and CDR2 YYEKEE (reference sequence). The CDR3 bases are TGTGCCAGCAGCTTGGGCCGAGGGAGACAAGAGACCCAGTACTTC. Translation: CASSLGRGRQETQYF.

CDR3 protein: CASRSGQGGGYTF. For the CDR3, the DNA is TGTGCCAGTAGATCAGGACAGGGTGGAGGCTACACCTTC. J is TRBJ1-2 and V is TRBV28; 8 positions match TRBD1. Germline CDR1 and CDR2: MDHEN and SYDVKM. V trimming: 9 bases; J trimming: 8 bases; junction bases outside the gene matches: 11. This CDR3 is built from 13 residues.

Points on this clone: This same CDR3 is encoded by further DNA sequences in the sample. The chain uses TRBV3-1 (or the pseudogene TRBV3-2) and TRBJ2-1; 9 bases are a match to TRBD2. V lost 4 bases and J lost 8; bases outside the gene matches: 15. The length of the CDR3 is 17 residues. Germline V gene lookup returns CDR1 LGHDT and CDR2 YNNKEL (reference sequence). The CDR3 is CASSRRLAGGPKDEQFF. DNA for the CDR3: TGTGCCAGCAGCCGCCGACTGGCGGGAGGGCCAAAGGATGAGCAGTTCTTC.

The V gene is TRBV3-1 (or the pseudogene TRBV3-2), the J gene TRBJ1-2, with D possibly TRBD1 on 6 matching bases. With 4 bases removed from V and 4 bases from J, the gap between germline ends came to 13 bases. Germline V lookup: CDR1 LGHDT, CDR2 YNNKEL (reference sequence). The CDR3 sequence is 14 residues long. DNA of the CDR3: TGTGCCAGCAGCCCCACAGGGCTGGCCTATGGCTACACCTTC. Protein product: CASSPTGLAYGYTF.

This clone occurred once. V and J are TRBV5-1 and TRBJ1-4, with 9 bases that match TRBD1. The V segment lost 0 bases and the J segment 8 bases; nucleotides outside the gene matches: 5. The CDR3 is 15 amino acids. Germline CDR1 reads SGHRS; CDR2 reads YFSETQ. Here the CDR3 DNA reads TGCGCCAGCAGCTTGGGAACCACAGGGGGCGAAAAACTGTTTTTT. Translating gives CASSLGTTGGEKLFF.

CDR3 residues: CASSPRTLLYNEQFF. In DNA form, the CDR3 reads TGTGCCAGCAGTCCACGGACACTTCTCTACAATGAGCAGTTCTTC. The V and J genes are TRBV28 and TRBJ2-1; maybe TRBD1 (5 bases). CDR1 and CDR2 (germline): MDHEN, SYDVKM. Trimming removed 5 bases at V and 3 bases at J, with 14 bases between. This CDR3 has 15 residues.

The V call is TRBV28, the J call TRBJ1-5, with unresolved D. The CDR3 is 11 residues long. Trimming removed 6 bases from V and 5 bases from J, with 5 bases in between. CDR1 is MDHEN and CDR2 is SYDVKM in the germline V gene. In DNA form, the CDR3 reads TGTGCCAGCAGCCGAGATCAGCCCCAGCATTTT. Its protein is CASSRDQPQHF.

The gene calls are TRBV28 and TRBJ2-1; TRBD2 agrees at 11 bases. This CDR3 comprises 15 residues. V shed 5 bases, J shed 7 bases, and the junction held 7 bases outside the gene matches. Germline V CDR1 and CDR2: MDHEN, SYDVKM. Here the CDR3 reads CASSQIAGGRNEQFF. CDR3 DNA: TGTGCCAGCAGTCAGATAGCGGGGGGGCGGAATGAGCAGTTCTTC.

This sequence joins TRBV14 and TRBJ2-1, with TRBD2 identical over 12 bases. CDR1 is SGHDN, CDR2 FVKESK, per germline. This CDR3 comprises 16 residues. The V segment lost 1 base and the J segment 12 bases; nucleotides outside the gene matches: 10. The CDR3 loop is CASSQGGLAGRVGQFF. In DNA, the CDR3 is TGTGCCAGCAGCCAAGGAGGACTAGCGGGGAGAGTGGGGCAGTTCTTC.

V and J are TRBV9 and TRBJ1-5, with D possibly being TRBD1 (5 bases). V gave up 0 bases and J gave up 1 base, with 8 bases separating them. CDR3 length equals 15 residues. Germline V gives CDR1 SGDLS, CDR2 YYNGEE. The CDR3 protein is CASSVEGASNQPQHF. The CDR3 DNA reads TGTGCCAGCAGCGTAGAAGGGGCCAGCAATCAGCCCCAGCATTTT. Combining the CDR3 with reference TRBV9 and TRBJ1-5 gives the whole variable domain DSGVTQTPKHLITATGQRVTLRCSPRSGDLSVYWYQQSLDQGLQFLIQYYNGEERAKGNILERFSAQQFPDLHSELNLSSLELGDSALYFCASSVEGASNQPQHFGDGTRLSIL.

This chain joins TRBV15 and TRBJ2-7, with 7 bases that match TRBD2. Germline V gene data show CDR1 as LNHNV and CDR2 as YYDKDF (reference sequence). The junction had 15 bases not matched to a gene; V was cut back by 0 bases and J by 7 bases. The CDR3 sequence is 17 residues long. For the CDR3, the DNA is TGTGCCACCAGCAGAGACCTCCTTGGGGAGGGCAACGTGGAGCAGTACTTC. The encoded protein is CATSRDLLGEGNVEQYF.

The chain uses TRBV16 and TRBJ1-3; tentative D call: TRBD1 (5 bases). Germline values: CDR1 KGHSY, CDR2 FQNENV. Between the trimmed V and J ends, which lost 6 bases and 1 base, there was a span of 7 bases. The CDR3 covers 13 residues. CDR3 DNA sequence: TGTGCCAGCAGGCCAGGGTCTGGAAACACCATATATTTT. Amino acids: CASRPGSGNTIYF.

The chain joins TRBV20-1 to TRBJ1-1; D gene unclear. This CDR3 contains 12 residues. V was shortened by 3 bases and J by 1 base, with 6 bases between the two germline ends. The germline CDR1 and CDR2 sequences are DFQATT and SNEGSKA (reference sequence). The CDR3 DNA reads as TGCAGTGCTAGTAGAGGGAACACTGAAGCTTTCTTT. This gives the protein CSASRGNTEAFF.

The chain links TRBV28 to TRBJ1-1, with D possibly TRBD1 on 6 matching bases. V gave up 5 bases and J gave up 5 bases, with 12 bases separating them. Germline assignment: CDR1 MDHEN and CDR2 SYDVKM. CDR3 length: 13 residues. CDR3 nucleotide sequence: TGTGCCAGCAGTCGGACAGTAGGTACTGAAGCTTTCTTT. Translation: CASSRTVGTEAFF.

The rearrangement joins TRBV28 to TRBJ2-4; possible D gene TRBD1, 5 bases. This CDR3 region has 15 residues. CDR1 is MDHEN, CDR2 SYDVKM, per germline. With 6 bases removed from V and 4 bases from J, the gap between germline ends came to 16 bases. The CDR3 loop reads CASSPVAAGKNIQYF. CDR3 sequence (DNA): TGTGCCAGCAGCCCCGTCGCGGCAGGGAAAAACATTCAGTACTTC.

This sequence joins TRBV2 and TRBJ2-1; D is possibly TRBD1 (6 bases). Germline-derived CDR1 and CDR2 are SNHLY and FYNNEI. The V end lost 2 bases, the J end lost 6 bases, and 17 bases lay between the germline ends. The CDR3 has 16 amino acids. CDR3 bases: TGTGCCAGCAGTGAACGTCAGGGGCGCGTGGGCAATGAGCAGTTCTTC. This sequence encodes CASSERQGRVGNEQFF.

V gene TRBV2 combines with J gene TRBJ1-5; 11 bases are shared with TRBD1. Germline V lookup: CDR1 SNHLY, CDR2 FYNNEI. V was clipped by 8 bases and J by 6 bases; unmatched bases: 12. CDR3 length equals 16 residues. Here the CDR3 reads CASLSGTGGRGQPQHF. The CDR3 DNA reads TGTGCCAGCTTGAGTGGGACAGGGGGACGAGGTCAGCCCCAGCATTTT.

The V call is TRBV11-2, the J call TRBJ2-7, with 10 bases lining up with TRBD2. Germline loops: CDR1 SGHAT, CDR2 FQNNGV. J gave up 4 bases and V 6 bases, and 6 bases lay outside the gene matches. The CDR3 is made up of 14 amino acids. In nucleotides, the CDR3 is TGTGCCAGCAGGGCTAGCGGGAGCGGTTACGAGCAGTACTTC. Residues: CASRASGSGYEQYF.

This clone was detected once. CDR3 DNA sequence: TGTGCTAGCGCCCCAGGTCTGGTAGCGGGGGATGGTGAGCAGTTCTTC. Amino acids: CASAPGLVAGDGEQFF. J is TRBJ2-1 and V is TRBV7-7, with 9 bases aligning to TRBD2. CDR1 and CDR2 (germline): SSHAT, FNYEAQ (reference sequence). The CDR3 runs to 16 residues.

The chain uses TRBV5-4 and TRBJ2-3, with 7 bases aligning to TRBD2. J lost 6 bases, V lost 0 bases, and 1 base had no gene match. Germline assignment: CDR1 SGHNT and CDR2 YYREEE (reference sequence). The CDR3 sequence is 13 residues long. The CDR3 loop reads CASSLELADTQYF. The CDR3 DNA is TGTGCCAGCAGCTTGGAACTAGCGGATACGCAGTATTTT. Complete variable domain (other parts from reference TRBV5-4 and TRBJ2-3): ETGVTQSPTHLIKTRGQQVTLRCSSQSGHNTVSWYQQALGQGPQFIFQYYREEENGRGNFPPRFSGLQFPNYSSELNVNALELDDSALYLCASSLELADTQYFGPGTRLTVL.

This chain links TRBV3-1 (or the pseudogene TRBV3-2) with TRBJ2-1, with 11 bases that match TRBD2. With V trimmed by 6 bases and J by 2 bases, 9 bases remained unmatched. Germline V gene data show CDR1 as LGHDT and CDR2 as YNNKEL (reference sequence). CDR3 length: 17 amino acids. The CDR3 DNA follows: TGTGCCAGCAGGGGGGCTCCGGGACTAGCGGCCTACAATGAGCAGTTCTTC. Translating it yields CASRGAPGLAAYNEQFF.

The rearrangement uses TRBV6-1 and TRBJ1-5; TRBD1 might be the D (5 bases). The CDR3 sequence is 16 residues long. Looked up from germline, CDR1 is MNHNS and CDR2 is SASEGT. Trimming took 0 bases from V and 6 from J, leaving 15 bases between them. The CDR3 DNA reads TGTGCCAGCAGTGAAGCCTTCAGGGCCGGAGCTCAGCCCCAGCATTTT. Amino acid sequence: CASSEAFRAGAQPQHF.

The chain has TRBV5-1 and TRBJ2-7, with a possible D match to TRBD1 (6 bases). Germline V gene sequence: CDR1 SGHRS, CDR2 YFSETQ. Deletions cut 4 bases from V and 5 bases from J, with 16 bases between. The CDR3 is made up of 14 amino acids. The CDR3 sequence: CASSPRQVGHEQYF. CDR3 DNA sequence: TGCGCCAGCAGCCCGAGACAGGTCGGCCACGAGCAGTACTTC.

CDR3 sequence (DNA): TGTGCCAGCAGCGTAGGGGGGCTCTCTGGGGCCAACGTCCTGACTTTC. This sequence encodes CASSVGGLSGANVLTF. The chain is built from TRBV9 and TRBJ2-6, with a possible D match to TRBD1 (6 bases). Per germline, CDR1 SGDLS and CDR2 YYNGEE. Trimming took 0 bases from V and 0 from J, leaving 7 bases between them. This CDR3 has 16 residues.

The V gene is TRBV10-3, the J gene TRBJ1-1; 8 bases match TRBD1. The CDR3 contains 14 residues. V lost 6 bases to trimming and J lost 3 bases; unmatched junction nucleotides: 6. Germline V gene lookup returns CDR1 ENHRY and CDR2 SYGVKD. CDR3 in DNA: TGTGCCATCAGGGACAGGGATGAGTACACTGAAGCTTTCTTT. It encodes CAIRDRDEYTEAFF.

The V call is TRBV11-3, the J call TRBJ2-7; D may be TRBD2 (6 bases). Germline values: CDR1 SGHNT, CDR2 YENEEA. The CDR3 totals 15 residues. V was cut by 1 base and J by 2 bases, with 12 bases left in between. The CDR3 DNA sequence: TGTGCCAGCAGCTTAGCTGGGGGGAGCGCCTACGAGCAGTACTTC. Translating gives CASSLAGGSAYEQYF.

J is TRBJ1-1 and V is TRBV18; TRBD1 matches 9 bases. The CDR3 is 20 residues long. CDR1 KGHSH and CDR2 LQKENI come from the germline V gene. Losses at the gene ends were 3 bases for V and 0 bases for J; bases not matched to a gene: 17. CDR3 coding DNA: TGTGCCAGCTCACCCCTTCGAATCGGGACAGGGCCAGGAATGAACACTGAAGCTTTCTTT. It codes for CASSPLRIGTGPGMNTEAFF.

The chain joins TRBV6-5 to TRBJ1-2; perhaps TRBD1 as D (6 bases). Between the trimmed V and J ends, which lost 5 bases and 6 bases, there was a span of 19 bases. The CDR3 has 15 amino acids. Germline V CDR1 and CDR2: MNHEY, SVGAGI. CDR3 loop: CASSRTVIVLNGYTF. As DNA, the CDR3 is TGTGCCAGCAGTCGGACAGTAATTGTATTGAATGGCTACACCTTC.

This clone was seen only a few times. The J gene is TRBJ1-3, the V gene TRBV11-2; a weak D match, TRBD1 (5 bases). Germline V gives CDR1 SGHAT, CDR2 FQNNGV. The V gene lost 4 bases and the J gene lost 8 bases, with 12 bases spanning the gap. The CDR3 has 13 residues. This CDR3 reads CASSSQTGDTIYF. The CDR3 nucleotides read TGTGCCAGCAGCTCGCAAACGGGGGACACCATATATTTT.

The chain recombines TRBV9 with TRBJ2-3; 7 nucleotides agree with TRBD2. Trimming removed 4 bases from V and 3 bases from J; junction bases left unmatched: 8. The CDR3 totals 15 residues. Germline V gives CDR1 SGDLS, CDR2 YYNGEE. In DNA, the CDR3 is TGTGCCAGCAGCCCTCGGGACTATAGGACAGATACGCAGTATTTT. This sequence encodes CASSPRDYRTDTQYF.

V and J are TRBV10-2 and TRBJ2-3; D remains ambiguous. The CDR3 covers 11 residues. V lost 8 bases, J lost 2 bases, and 5 bases lay in between. Germline-derived CDR1 and CDR2 are WSHSY and SAAADI. CDR3 DNA: TGCGCCAGCGGCTTCACAGATACGCAGTATTTT. Protein product: CASGFTDTQYF.